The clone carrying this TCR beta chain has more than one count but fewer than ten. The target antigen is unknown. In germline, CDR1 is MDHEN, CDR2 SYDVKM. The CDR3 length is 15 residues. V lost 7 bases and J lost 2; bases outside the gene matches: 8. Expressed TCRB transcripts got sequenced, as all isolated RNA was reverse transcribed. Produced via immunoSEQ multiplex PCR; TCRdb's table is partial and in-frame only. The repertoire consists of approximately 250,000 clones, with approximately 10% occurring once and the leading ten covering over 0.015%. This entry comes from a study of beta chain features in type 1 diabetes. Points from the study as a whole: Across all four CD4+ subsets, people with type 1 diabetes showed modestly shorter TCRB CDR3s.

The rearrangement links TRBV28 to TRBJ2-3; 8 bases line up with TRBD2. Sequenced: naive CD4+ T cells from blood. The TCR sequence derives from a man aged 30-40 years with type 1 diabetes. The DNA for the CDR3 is TGTGCCAGCATCACTACGCGGGGGGCCACAGATACGCAGTATTTT. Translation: CASITTRGATDTQYF.